A single sample gave rise to the 2 T cell receptor beta chains below, sequenced in a study of low-dose radiotherapy and immunotherapy resistance in tumors. TRAV and TRBV primers primed cDNA for both TCRalpha and TCRbeta. TCR amplification ran 20 PCR cycles using constant-region and V-primer adapter primers. TCRdb reprocessed the reads via MiXCR and lists one record per CDR3 protein. The sample consists of over 9,500 distinct CDR3 sequences, 40% to 65% of them appearing once. The receptors derive from a human donor with advanced metastatic prostate, ovarian, gallbladder or colorectal cancer (not recorded which). This table probably holds off-target reads from a library built for another chain.

This clonotype was found a few times. The genes are TRBV28 and TRBJ2-7; no firm D call. The CDR3 is made up of 13 amino acids. Trimming took off 4 bases at V and 1 base at J, with 8 bases between the two ends. Germline-derived CDR1 and CDR2 are MDHEN and SYDVKM. CDR3 sequence: CASSSGLSYEQYF. CDR3 nucleotide sequence: TGTGCCAGCAGTTCGGGTCTATCCTACGAGCAGTACTTC.

The CDR3 region has the DNA TGTGCCAGCAGCTTTGGGCACGGTTACGAGCAGTACTTC. The encoded protein is CASSFGHGYEQYF. The V gene is TRBV5-4, the J gene TRBJ2-7; no reliable D call. V dropped 2 bases and J dropped 4 bases, with 10 bases sitting between them. From germline, CDR1 is SGHNT and CDR2 YYREEE (reference sequence). The CDR3 runs 13 residues.